The rows below give T cell receptor beta chains drawn from one sample of a study of cytomegalovirus exposure and HLA in healthy donors. Assay: immunoSEQ multiplex PCR; the TCRdb copy retains only in-frame clones and omits some. This table holds 150,000 to 200,000 clones, 65% to 85% found once. The sample was PBMCs. These receptors all come from a man aged 45-65 years in good health and CMV-seronegative. The CDR3 runs from the conserved cysteine through the conserved F or W. Each record gives: V gene, clone size, D gene, J gene, CDR3 DNA, CDR3 protein. D genes are given only for firm matches. Only part of the rows carry a size: once, few, many, or a class if the clone is expanded.

TRBV15,.,.,TRBJ2-1,TGTGCCACCAGCAGAGACCCGTCGGGCAATGAGCAGTTCTTC,CATSRDPSGNEQFF
TRBV6-1,.,.,TRBJ2-7,TGTGCCAGCAGTGAATGGGCGGACATAAGCTCCTACGAGCAGTACTTC,CASSEWADISSYEQYF
TRBV7-9,.,.,TRBJ2-6,TGTTCCACCTCCTCCTCTGGGGCCAACGTCCTGACTTTC,CSTSSSGANVLTF
TRBV5-1,.,.,TRBJ1-1,TGCGCCAGCAGCACCAGGGCCAAAGGGACTGAAGCTTTCTTT,CASSTRAKGTEAFF
TRBV7-9,.,TRBD2,TRBJ2-7,TGTGCCAGCACCCAAGGGAGGGCCAGGGATTACGAGCAGTACTTC,CASTQGRARDYEQYF
TRBV29-1,.,.,TRBJ1-2,TGCAGCGTCGAGGGCTACACCTTC,CSVEGYTF
TRBV7-6,.,.,TRBJ2-6,TGTGCCAGCAGCCGACCCTACGGGGCTGGGGCCAACGTCCTGACTTTC,CASSRPYGAGANVLTF
TRBV19,.,.,TRBJ2-5,TGTGCCAGTAGTATAAGCCTCTTACAAGAGACCCAGTACTTC,CASSISLLQETQYF
TRBV15,.,.,TRBJ2-3,TGTGCCACCAGCAGGCGGGACAGAGGAGATACGCAGTATTTT,CATSRRDRGDTQYF
TRBV6-5,few,.,TRBJ1-2,TGTGCCAGCAGGATGACAGGAACCTATGGCTACACCTTC,CASRMTGTYGYTF
TRBV6-5,.,.,TRBJ2-7,TGTGCCAGCCAAGAGGGCAGATCCTACGAGCAGTACTTC,CASQEGRSYEQYF
TRBV6-5,few,TRBD2,TRBJ2-1,TGTGCCAGCAGTTACGACGCGGGGGGAAGTGAGCAGTTCTTC,CASSYDAGGSEQFF
TRBV30,.,.,TRBJ1-4,TGTGCCTGGGGGACAAAGCCCGGGGCTAATGAAAAACTGTTTTTT,CAWGTKPGANEKLFF
TRBV9,.,.,TRBJ2-7,TGTGCCAGCAGCCCTGGGCCCGGGGGGCTCGAGCAGTACTTC,CASSPGPGGLEQYF
TRBV7-9,once,.,TRBJ2-7,TGTTCCAGCAGCCCCGGACAGTCCTACGAGCAGTACTTC,CSSSPGQSYEQYF
TRBV18,few,.,TRBJ1-5,TGTGCCAGCTCACCAACCAGCAAAGGGGTTCAGCCCCAGCATTTT,CASSPTSKGVQPQHF
TRBV27,once,TRBD2,TRBJ2-1,TGTGCCAGCACCTGGGGCGGGGGGGCCATTAATGAGCAGTTCTTC,CASTWGGGAINEQFF
TRBV7-3,.,TRBD1,TRBJ2-1,TGTGCCAGCAGCTTAACGGGCGGGACAGGCTTAGGGAATGAGCAGTTCTTC,CASSLTGGTGLGNEQFF
TRBV5-4,few,TRBD2,TRBJ2-3,TGTGCCAGCAGCTCCCCGGGACTAGCGGGGGAAAAGCAGTATTTT,CASSSPGLAGEKQYF
TRBV5-1,.,TRBD2,TRBJ2-5,TGCGCCAGCAGCTCAGGGACTAGCGGGGGACAGACCCAGTACTTC,CASSSGTSGGQTQYF
TRBV7-2,.,.,TRBJ2-1,TGTGCCAGCAGCTTAATGGGGGCTCACAATGAGCAGTTCTTC,CASSLMGAHNEQFF
TRBV30,.,.,TRBJ1-5,TGTGCCTGGAGTGTGGACTTTGGTGGGAATCAGCCCCAGCATTTT,CAWSVDFGGNQPQHF
TRBV15,.,.,TRBJ2-6,TGTGCCACCAGCAGCGGCGGGACCACTGGGGCCAACGTCCTGACTTTC,CATSSGGTTGANVLTF
TRBV7-2,.,.,TRBJ2-5,TGTGCCAGCAGCTCGGACACTGAGACCCAGTACTTC,CASSSDTETQYF
TRBV23-1,few,.,TRBJ1-2,TGCGCCAGCAGTCGCACGAACGACTGCATCTATGGCTACACCTTC,CASSRTNDCIYGYTF
TRBV4-1,.,.,TRBJ1-4,TGCGCCAGCAGCACGTTCCGTACAGGAGCTGAAAAACTGTTTTTT,CASSTFRTGAEKLFF